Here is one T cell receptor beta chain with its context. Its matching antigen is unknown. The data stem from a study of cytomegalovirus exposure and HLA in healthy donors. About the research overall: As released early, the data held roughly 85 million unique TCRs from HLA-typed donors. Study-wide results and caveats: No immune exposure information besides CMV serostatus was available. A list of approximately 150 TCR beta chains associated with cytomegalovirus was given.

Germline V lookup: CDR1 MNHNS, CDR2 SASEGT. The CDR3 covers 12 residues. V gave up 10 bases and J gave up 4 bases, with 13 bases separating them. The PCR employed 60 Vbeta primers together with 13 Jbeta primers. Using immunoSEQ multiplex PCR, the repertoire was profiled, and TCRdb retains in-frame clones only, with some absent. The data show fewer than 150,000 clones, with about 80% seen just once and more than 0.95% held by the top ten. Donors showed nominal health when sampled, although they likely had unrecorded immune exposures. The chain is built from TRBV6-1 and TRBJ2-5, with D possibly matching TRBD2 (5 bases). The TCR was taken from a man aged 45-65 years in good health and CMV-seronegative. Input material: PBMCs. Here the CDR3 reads CATDSGGETQYF. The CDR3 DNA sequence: TGTGCCACCGACTCCGGAGGAGAGACCCAGTACTTC.